The sequence of this T cell receptor beta chain was determined in a study of vaccination effects on CD4 cells after COVID-19 (dated by TCRdb to 2021 to 2024). Study-wide context: Each participant received two doses of an mRNA SARS-CoV-2 vaccine, either BNT162b2 or mRNA-1273. In the study, cultures from other donors were sequenced using the Oncomine TCR Beta short-read assay on an Illumina iSeq 100. Altogether, over 9 COVID-19 convalescent patients and a few SARS-CoV-2-naive healthy vaccine recipients made up the full study. In both COVID-19 convalescent patients and infection-naive vaccine recipients, the study compared SARS-CoV-2 spike-specific CD4+ TCR repertoires from before mRNA vaccination with those from after it. General study outcomes and caveats: Only a small number of convalescent patients were included, and no early post-infection timepoints were available, which limited the study. In healthy vaccine recipients, vaccine-induced clones were almost all SARS-CoV-2 mono-reactive, with only 1 of 255 being cross-reactive with common cold coronaviruses. Clones induced by infection and clones induced by vaccination both contracted markedly at late timepoints after vaccination, which fits with T cell responses waning over time.

V is pared back by 0 bases and J by 2 bases, with 9 bases lying between the germline termini. The CDR3 runs 14 residues from the cysteine to the phenylalanine. Only the CDR3 portion is preserved as DNA: 42 bases, with reading frame beginning at the first base. Based on the germline V gene, the CDR1 and CDR2 sequences are SGHRS and YFSETQ. This clone was counted between two and nine times. This receptor's antigen is unknown. Per-base qualities were not stored, and no clone one base away is much larger. In the ViraFEST assay, PBMC were stimulated with viral peptide pools, and TCR sequencing was then used to find antigen-specific CD4+ T cell clonotypes based on their expansion. After roughly 11 days of culture, CD4+ T cells were isolated with the EasySep CD4+ T cell isolation kit. Healthy vaccine recipients had no prior SARS-CoV-2 infection, confirmed by negative nucleocapsid antibodies before and after vaccination. Approximately 2 million PBMC per well were cultured with 8.5 to 10 ug/ml peptides in IMDM containing roughly 5% human AB serum, around 10 IU/ml IL-2 and gentamicin. On days 3 and 7, half of the culture medium was replaced with fresh IL-2-containing medium. Unless noted otherwise, every peptide stimulation condition was grown in triplicate wells. Using Ficoll-Paque Plus gradient centrifugation, PBMC were separated from whole blood and then either used fresh or cryopreserved at -140C. The spike proteins of SARS-CoV-2 and of the common cold coronaviruses HCoV-NL63, HCoV-OC43 and HCoV-229E were spanned by overlapping peptide pools. The QIAamp micro DNA kit was used to extract genomic DNA from the cultured CD4+ T cells.

Library creation used the immunoSEQ multiplex PCR assay. DNA from the cultured, isolated CD4+ T cells was subjected to TCR beta CDR3 sequencing. As for how the authors treated the data: Non-productive TCR sequences were removed and reads were trimmed to the CDR3 region, keeping CDR3s of at least 7 amino acids. The MANAFEST web app was used to pick out antigen-specific clonotypes by comparing their expansion in peptide wells with that in reference cultures. To count as positive, a clone had to show expansion at FDR<0.05 compared with the reference and with all other wells, an odds ratio above 5, and a frequency above 0.1% in two replicate wells. Cross-reactive clonotypes were defined as significantly expanded in SARS-CoV-2 spike wells and in at least one common cold coronavirus spike condition. CDR3 similarity was assessed by Levenshtein distance using the stringdist R package, and unrooted trees were constructed with ape in R 3.6.1. TCRdb retrieved this table from immuneACCESS and kept in-frame rearrangements only. Not all clones are present; in checked studies, unresolved V genes account for under half, and no reason is known for the remainder. The V and J calls and clone size come from that table; D and trimming were worked out from the DNA. The sample records 30,000 to 40,000 clones, less than 80% of which are singletons. The ten largest make up approximately 30% of the sample.

The sequences come from CD4+ T cells from PBMCs cultured with HCoV-OC43 spike peptides, collected before COVID-19 vaccination. What this sample's cell subset or site label stands for: HCoV-OC43 spike overlapping peptide pool stimulation. The sequence links TRBV5-1 to TRBJ2-7; too little of a D gene remains to name it. The TCR was taken from a human donor who received a COVID-19 vaccine. The CDR3: CASSLAGTAYEQYF. Here is the DNA: TGCGCCAGCAGCTTGGCAGGTACGGCCTACGAGCAGTACTTC.